The rows below give T cell receptor beta chains drawn from one sample of a study of blood T cell repertoires in COVID-19. Sequencing used immunoSEQ multiplex PCR; TCRdb keeps in-frame clones, though not all of them. The sample records 250,000 or so clones, just over 85% being singletons. The specimen sequenced was peripheral blood. The origin of the receptors is a woman aged 30 to 39 with active or convalescent COVID-19. Both conserved end residues are part of each CDR3. D genes are given only for firm matches. Size tells how often a clone was seen (once, few, many) or the class of an expanded clone, and some rows leave it out.

v_call	clone_size	cdr3_length	d_call	j_call	cdr3_aa	cdr3_nt
TRBV4-3	-	21	-	TRBJ2-7	CASSQDLVSGGLILGAYEQYF	TGCGCCAGCAGCCAAGATTTAGTTTCAGGAGGACTGATTTTAGGAGCCTACGAGCAGTACTTC
TRBV4-1	-	15	TRBD1	TRBJ1-5	CASSQGGQANQPQHF	TGCGCCAGCAGCCAAGGGGGACAGGCTAATCAGCCCCAGCATTTT
TRBV7-9	-	14	TRBD1	TRBJ2-2	CASSPQGGTGELFF	TGTGCCAGCAGCCCACAGGGGGGTACCGGGGAGCTGTTTTTT
TRBV12-5	-	13	TRBD1	TRBJ2-7	CASGLYQTGEQYF	TGTGCTAGTGGTTTGTATCAGACAGGGGAGCAGTACTTC
TRBV19	-	16	-	TRBJ1-2	CASSIADRSHNYGYTF	TGTGCCAGTAGTATAGCTGATCGGAGTCATAACTATGGCTACACCTTC
TRBV3-1/TRBV3-2	-	17	TRBD1	TRBJ1-3	CASRYTGTDLSGNTIYF	TGTGCCAGCAGATACACCGGGACAGACTTGTCTGGAAACACCATATATTTT
TRBV29-1	-	12	-	TRBJ2-5	CSVVQGAETQYF	TGCAGCGTTGTTCAGGGTGCAGAGACCCAGTACTTC
TRBV5-1	-	16	-	TRBJ1-1	CASSFGQARMNTEAFF	TGCGCCAGCAGCTTTGGCCAAGCGAGAATGAACACTGAAGCTTTCTTT
TRBV5-4	-	14	TRBD2	TRBJ2-5	CASSPGTTQETQYF	TGTGCCAGCAGCCCCGGGACTACACAAGAGACCCAGTACTTC
TRBV30	few	14	TRBD1	TRBJ1-3	CAWSDGTVGNTIYF	TGTGCCTGGAGTGACGGGACAGTTGGAAACACCATATATTTT
TRBV27	-	17	TRBD1	TRBJ1-2	CASSPVGDRAMGDGYTF	TGTGCCAGCAGCCCAGTAGGGGACAGGGCGATGGGGGATGGCTACACCTTC
TRBV30	-	15	TRBD1	TRBJ2-3	CAWSRTGGFTDTQYF	TGTGCCTGGAGTAGGACAGGGGGCTTCACAGATACGCAGTATTTT
TRBV2	-	12	TRBD2	TRBJ2-1	CASSGTRHEQFF	TGTGCCAGCTCCGGGACTAGACATGAGCAGTTCTTC
TRBV6-5	-	15	TRBD1	TRBJ2-3	CASSEDRIRTDTQYF	TGTGCCAGCAGCGAGGACAGGATTCGCACAGATACGCAGTATTTT
TRBV7-9	-	13	-	TRBJ1-1	CASSKPTVREAFF	TGTGCCAGCAGCAAACCTACAGTTCGCGAAGCTTTCTTT
TRBV27	-	16	-	TRBJ2-1	CASSPRAVESYNEQFF	TGTGCCAGCAGTCCGAGAGCGGTGGAGTCCTACAATGAGCAGTTCTTC
TRBV27	few	14	-	TRBJ2-1	CAIKWGPSYNEQFF	TGTGCCATCAAGTGGGGGCCCTCCTACAATGAGCAGTTCTTC